Detailed here is one T cell receptor beta chain. The germline CDR1 and CDR2 sequences are MNHEY and SVGAGI. V was trimmed by 5 bases and J by 4 bases, leaving 15 bases between them. The CDR3 has 14 amino acids. Method: immunoSEQ multiplex PCR; TCRdb's copy keeps in-frame clones and lacks some. Counted here are 65,000 to 95,000 clones, roughly 92% occurring once; the ten biggest clones make up roughly 9.6%. The data derive from a study of OX40 agonist ivuxolimab in advanced cancers. This receptor was identified in an adult with an advanced solid tumor such as melanoma, head and neck, liver or kidney cancer. The chain recombines TRBV6-5 with TRBJ2-7, with D perhaps matching TRBD2 (6 bases). Sequencing was performed on CD4+ or CD8+ T cells sorted from blood, taken in a trial of the OX40 agonist ivuxolimab. The CDR3 nucleotides are TGTGCCAGCAGTCCCGACGGAGGGTTATACGAGCAGTACTTC. Its protein product is CASSPDGGLYEQYF.